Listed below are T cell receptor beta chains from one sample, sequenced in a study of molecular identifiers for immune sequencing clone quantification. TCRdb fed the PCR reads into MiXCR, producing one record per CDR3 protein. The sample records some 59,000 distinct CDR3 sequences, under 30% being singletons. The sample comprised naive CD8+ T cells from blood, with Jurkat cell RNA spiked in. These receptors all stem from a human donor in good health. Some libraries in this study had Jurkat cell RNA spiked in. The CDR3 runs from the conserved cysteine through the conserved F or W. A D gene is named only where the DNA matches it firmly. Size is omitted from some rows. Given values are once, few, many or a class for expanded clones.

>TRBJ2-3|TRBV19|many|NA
TGTGCCAGTAGTACGACCGGGTCTTTTACAGATACGCAGTATTTT
CASSTTGSFTDTQYF
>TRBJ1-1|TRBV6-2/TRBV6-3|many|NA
TGTGCCAGCAGTTACGTCGAGGGAATCACTGAAGCTTTCTTT
CASSYVEGITEAFF
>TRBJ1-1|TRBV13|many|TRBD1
TGTGCCAGCAGCGCGACAGGGAATTTCGGAGCTTTCTTT
CASSATGNFGAFF
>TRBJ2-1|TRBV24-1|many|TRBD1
TGTGCCACCAGTGATGCGGACAGGGGGCTTTTCAATGAGCAGTTCTTC
CATSDADRGLFNEQFF
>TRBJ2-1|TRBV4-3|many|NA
TGCGCCAGCAGCCATACTAGTTATGATGAGCAGTTCTTC
CASSHTSYDEQFF
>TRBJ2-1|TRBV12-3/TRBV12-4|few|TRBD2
TGTGCCAGCAGTTCTAGCGGGGGCTACAATGAGCAGTTCTTC
CASSSSGGYNEQFF
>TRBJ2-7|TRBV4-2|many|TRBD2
TGTGCCAGCAGCCTCGGGACTAGTTCCGAGCAGTACTTC
CASSLGTSSEQYF
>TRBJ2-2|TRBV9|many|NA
TGTGCCAGCAGCGTCTACACCGGGGAGCTGTTTTTT
CASSVYTGELFF
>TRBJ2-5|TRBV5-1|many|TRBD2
TGCGCCAGCAGTTTACTAGCGAACCAAGAGACCCAGTACTTC
CASSLLANQETQYF
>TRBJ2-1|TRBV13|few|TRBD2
TGTGCCAGCAGCGAGCGTCCATATATGACTAGCGGGAGTTCTCGGCAGTTCTTC
CASSERPYMTSGSSRQFF
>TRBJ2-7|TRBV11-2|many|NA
TGTGCCAGCAGCCCGCAGGAGGGGAGCTCCTACGAGCAGTACTTC
CASSPQEGSSYEQYF
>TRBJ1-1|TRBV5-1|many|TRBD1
TGCGCCAGCAGCCCGGGGACAGGGGCTCTGAACACTGAAGCTTTCTTT
CASSPGTGALNTEAFF
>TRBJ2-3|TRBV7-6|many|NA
TGTGCCAGCAGCTTAAGTTTTAGGGGGGCCCTCCACGATACGCAGTATTTT
CASSLSFRGALHDTQYF
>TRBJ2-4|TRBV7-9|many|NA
TGTGCCAGCAGCTTAGGTGACGCTGTTCAGTACTTC
CASSLGDAVQYF
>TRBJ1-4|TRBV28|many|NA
TGTGCCAGCAGTTTGAGAGGGGGTGGTGAAAAACTGTTTTTT
CASSLRGGGEKLFF
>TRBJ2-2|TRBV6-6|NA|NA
TGTGCCAGCAGTTACTACCGGGCAGAAACGGGGGAGCTGTTTTTT
CASSYYRAETGELFF
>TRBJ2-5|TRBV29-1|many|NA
TGCAGCGTTGTAGAGGGAGGCCATGTGGAGACCCAGTACTTC
CSVVEGGHVETQYF
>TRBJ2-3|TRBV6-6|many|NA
TGTGCCAGCAGGGGGACTGGGACTCCAAGGTTGGGTGCAGATACGCAGTATTTT
CASRGTGTPRLGADTQYF
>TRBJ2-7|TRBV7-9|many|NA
TGTGCCAGCAGCTTAGACCGGGACGAGCAGTACTTC
CASSLDRDEQYF
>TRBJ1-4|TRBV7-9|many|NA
TGTGCCAGCAGCCCTGTGTTACCAACAACTAATGAAAAACTGTTTTTT
CASSPVLPTTNEKLFF
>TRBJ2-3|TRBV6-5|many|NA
TGTGCCAGCAGTTATAGGGCAGGGGGCACAGATACGCAGTATTTT
CASSYRAGGTDTQYF
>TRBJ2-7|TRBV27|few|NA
TGTGCCAGCAGTTTCGGAGAGCTCAACGACGAGCAGTACTTC
CASSFGELNDEQYF